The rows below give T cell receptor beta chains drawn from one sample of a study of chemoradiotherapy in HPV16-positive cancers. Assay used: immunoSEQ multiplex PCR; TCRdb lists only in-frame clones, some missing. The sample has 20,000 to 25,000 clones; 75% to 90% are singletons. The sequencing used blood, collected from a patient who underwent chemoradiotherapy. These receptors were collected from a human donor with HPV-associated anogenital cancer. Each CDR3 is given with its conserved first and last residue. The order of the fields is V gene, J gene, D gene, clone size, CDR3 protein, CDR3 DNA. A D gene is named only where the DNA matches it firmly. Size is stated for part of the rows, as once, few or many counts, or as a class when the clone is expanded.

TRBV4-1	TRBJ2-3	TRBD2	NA	CASRTTSGSTDTQYF	TGCGCCAGCAGGACGACTAGCGGGAGCACAGATACGCAGTATTTT
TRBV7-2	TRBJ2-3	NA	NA	CASSPTEDTQYF	TGTGCCAGCAGCCCGACGGAGGATACGCAGTATTTT
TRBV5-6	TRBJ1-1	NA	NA	CASSPGSFGTEAFF	TGTGCCAGCAGCCCCGGCAGCTTCGGGACTGAAGCTTTCTTT
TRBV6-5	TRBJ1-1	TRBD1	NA	CASSYGGRGRDTEAFF	TGTGCCAGCAGTTACGGGGGCAGGGGGCGGGACACTGAAGCTTTCTTT
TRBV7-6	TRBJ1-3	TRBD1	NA	CASSRDRVAGNTIYF	TGTGCCAGCAGCCGCGACAGGGTCGCTGGAAACACCATATATTTT
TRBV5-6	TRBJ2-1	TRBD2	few	CASSLTQGLAGGPGNEQFF	TGTGCCAGCAGCTTGACCCAGGGACTAGCGGGGGGGCCGGGCAATGAGCAGTTCTTC
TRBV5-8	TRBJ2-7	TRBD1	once	CASSLIRQNRDRLHPFF	TGTGCCAGCAGCTTAATACGCCAGAACAGGGACAGGTTACATCCTTTCTTC
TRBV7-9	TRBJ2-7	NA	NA	CASSLGREPYEQYF	TGTGCCAGCAGCTTGGGAAGGGAGCCCTACGAGCAGTACTTC
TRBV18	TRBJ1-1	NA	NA	CASSAVGEGTEAFF	TGTGCCAGCTCCGCGGTCGGGGAGGGCACTGAAGCTTTCTTT
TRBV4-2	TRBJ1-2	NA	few	CASSQELAFVGGVGGYTF	TGTGCCAGCAGCCAAGAATTGGCATTCGTGGGCGGAGTGGGTGGCTACACCTTC
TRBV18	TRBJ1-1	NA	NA	CASLPAMNTEAFF	TGTGCCAGCTTACCCGCGATGAACACTGAAGCTTTCTTT
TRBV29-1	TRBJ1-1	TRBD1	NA	CSVVLTGVGNEAFF	TGCAGCGTCGTACTCACAGGGGTAGGAAATGAAGCTTTCTTT
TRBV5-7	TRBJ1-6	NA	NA	CASSLAFMIRVPVNSPLHF	TGTGCCAGCAGCTTGGCCTTCATGATTCGGGTTCCTGTGAATTCACCCCTCCACTTT
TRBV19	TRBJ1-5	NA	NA	CASSIGNRYSNQPQHF	TGTGCCAGTAGTATAGGGAACAGGTATAGCAATCAGCCCCAGCATTTT